The rows below give T cell receptor beta chains drawn from one sample of a study of blood T cell repertoires in COVID-19. Clones were read by immunoSEQ multiplex PCR, and TCRdb kept only the in-frame ones, dropping some. The sample holds roughly 54,000 clones, about 90% seen once. Source material: peripheral blood. All receptors derive from a woman in her fifties or sixties with active or convalescent COVID-19. The CDR3 runs from the conserved cysteine through the conserved F or W. Fields, in order: CDR3 length, clone size, V gene, J gene, D gene, CDR3 protein, CDR3 DNA. A D gene is named only where the DNA matches it firmly. Size is stated for part of the rows, as once, few or many counts, or as a class when the clone is expanded.

18	.	TRBV4-3	TRBJ2-6	TRBD2	CASSQGGTSGTVANVLTF	TGCGCCAGCAGCCAGGGGGGGACTAGCGGGACTGTGGCCAACGTCCTGACTTTC
16	.	TRBV6-1	TRBJ2-3	TRBD1	CASSEAAQGVTDTQYF	TGTGCCAGCAGTGAAGCCGCACAGGGGGTCACAGATACGCAGTATTTT
15	.	TRBV7-3	TRBJ2-5	TRBD2	CASSDSGGARETQYF	TGTGCCAGCAGCGATAGCGGGGGGGCCCGAGAGACCCAGTACTTC
14	.	TRBV30	TRBJ2-5	.	CAWSQGIGWETQYF	TGTGCCTGGAGCCAGGGTATCGGGTGGGAGACCCAGTACTTC
13	.	TRBV6-5	TRBJ2-5	.	CASRQLGVGTQYF	TGTGCCAGCAGACAGTTGGGAGTGGGGACCCAGTACTTC
12	.	TRBV7-3	TRBJ2-3	.	CASSQFTDTQYF	TGTGCCAGCAGCCAATTCACAGATACGCAGTATTTT
13	.	TRBV30	TRBJ1-5	.	CAWTGDSNQPQHF	TGTGCCTGGACAGGCGATAGCAATCAGCCCCAGCATTTT
13	once	TRBV29-1	TRBJ2-6	.	CSVESSGANVLTF	TGCAGCGTGGAGTCCTCTGGGGCCAACGTCCTGACTTTC
13	.	TRBV10-2	TRBJ1-5	TRBD1	CASGQGLAQPQHF	TGCGCCAGCGGACAGGGTTTGGCTCAGCCCCAGCATTTT
14	.	TRBV2	TRBJ1-5	.	CASSEGRLNQPQHF	TGTGCCAGCAGTGAAGGCCGACTGAATCAGCCCCAGCATTTT
15	.	TRBV18	TRBJ1-1	TRBD1	CASSPLQGGDTEAFF	TGTGCCAGCTCCCCGCTACAGGGGGGGGACACTGAAGCTTTCTTT
16	.	TRBV28	TRBJ1-5	TRBD1	CASSSRTGRFYQPQHF	TGTGCCAGCAGTTCCCGGACAGGGAGATTCTATCAGCCCCAGCATTTT
13	.	TRBV9	TRBJ1-1	.	CASSVFLSTEAFF	TGTGCCAGCAGCGTATTTCTGAGCACTGAAGCTTTCTTT
19	.	TRBV9	TRBJ2-7	TRBD2	CASSVDIAGGPSRSYEQYF	TGTGCCAGCAGCGTAGATATAGCGGGGGGGCCCTCCAGGTCCTACGAGCAGTACTTC
13	.	TRBV10-3	TRBJ1-1	.	CATQQGESTEAFF	TGTGCCACACAACAGGGAGAGAGCACTGAAGCTTTCTTT
16	.	TRBV9	TRBJ2-1	.	CASSFRSPLRDNEQFF	TGTGCCAGCAGCTTCCGCTCCCCCCTGCGGGACAATGAGCAGTTCTTC
16	.	TRBV19	TRBJ2-1	TRBD1	CASSIPGQGVSNEQFF	TGTGCCAGTAGTATACCGGGACAGGGTGTCTCGAATGAGCAGTTCTTC
16	.	TRBV6-4	TRBJ2-2	TRBD2	CASSDSSLAGGGELFF	TGTGCCAGCAGTGACTCCTCGCTAGCGGGAGGCGGGGAGCTGTTTTTT
16	.	TRBV18	TRBJ1-3	.	CASSPLGEASGNTIYF	TGTGCCAGCTCACCTCTCGGCGAGGCCTCTGGAAACACCATATATTTT
16	.	TRBV7-8	TRBJ2-1	TRBD2	CASSPGVAGVYNEQFF	TGTGCCAGCAGCCCCGGGGTAGCGGGAGTCTACAATGAGCAGTTCTTC
14	.	TRBV5-1	TRBJ1-2	.	CASSNEGTNYGYTF	TGCGCCAGCAGCAACGAAGGGACAAACTATGGCTACACCTTC
19	.	TRBV30	TRBJ2-3	.	CAWSPGLYHLADSTDTQYF	TGTGCCTGGAGTCCTGGACTCTATCACTTAGCGGATAGCACAGATACGCAGTATTTT